This T cell receptor (beta chain) was recorded in a study of T cell changes during pregnancy in multiple sclerosis. Using immunoSEQ multiplex PCR, the repertoire was profiled, and TCRdb retains in-frame clones only, with some absent. This sample has around 26,000 clones, with approximately 90% found just once. This CDR3 is 18 amino acids long. With V trimmed by 4 bases and J by 1 base, 10 bases remained unmatched. CDR1 is KGHSH, CDR2 LQKENI, per germline. The origin of this receptor is a female donor in good health, enrolled as a control in a pregnancy study. The source was CD4+ T cells from peripheral blood mononuclear cells, collected in the first trimester of pregnancy. J is TRBJ1-5 and V is TRBV18; 10 nucleotides agree with TRBD1. This CDR3 is CASSQPPGTGVSNQPQHF. Written as DNA, the CDR3 is TGTGCCAGCTCACAGCCACCCGGGACAGGGGTGAGCAATCAGCCCCAGCATTTT.